This T cell receptor beta chain was captured by sequencing in a study of T cells after yellow fever vaccination. Overall study findings and caveats: Weaker in magnitude, the secondary response showed a faster peak on day 5 versus 15.

TCRdb re-analysed the 5' RACE reads in MiXCR, keeping a single row per CDR3 protein. The sample consists of roughly 250,000 distinct CDR3 sequences, over 10% of them appearing once. Comments on this clonotype: The antigen remains unidentified.

The sequences come from CD4+ T cells sorted from PBMCs, collected 45 days after the yellow fever booster vaccination. The sequence was obtained from a man under 40 who received the YFV17D yellow fever vaccine.

The CDR3 sequence: CASSTSEGTGELFF. In DNA, the CDR3 is TGTGCCAGCAGTACTAGTGAGGGTACCGGGGAGCTGTTTTTT. The rearrangement joins TRBV2 to TRBJ2-2, with D possibly TRBD2 on 5 matching bases. The CDR3 spans 14 residues. Germline V CDR1 and CDR2: SNHLY, FYNNEI. V lost 5 bases and J 5 bases, leaving 12 bases between the germline ends.